This T cell receptor (beta chain) was observed in a study of OX40 agonist ivuxolimab in advanced cancers. Assay used: immunoSEQ multiplex PCR; TCRdb lists only in-frame clones, some missing. The sample yields some 35,000 clones, more than 60% seen once. The CDR3 runs to 14 residues. Losses at the gene ends were 2 bases for V and 5 bases for J; bases not matched to a gene: 5. Germline V lookup: CDR1 LNHDA, CDR2 SQIVND (reference sequence). The clonotype originates from an adult with an advanced solid tumor such as melanoma, head and neck, liver or kidney cancer. Sequenced here: CD4+ or CD8+ T cells sorted from blood, sampled in a trial of the OX40 agonist ivuxolimab. This rearrangement joins TRBV19 to TRBJ2-7; 8 bases match TRBD2. The CDR3 DNA sequence: TGTGCCAGTAGTATACGGGGGGGCTGGGACGAGCAGTACTTC. Its protein is CASSIRGGWDEQYF.